Each of the 27 T cell receptor beta chains below was sequenced from the same sample in a study of T-cell memory formation after mild COVID-19. TCRdb reprocessed the 5' RACE reads with MiXCR, giving one entry per CDR3 protein. The data hold around 200,000 distinct CDR3 sequences, with about 18% observed a single time. The sample taken for sequencing was PBMCs or a T cell subset sorted from them (not recorded which). The origin of the receptors is a man aged 18 to 29 who had mild COVID-19 (a few samples of this study predate the infection). Cell type and time point are not known.

The chain employs TRBV30 and TRBJ1-1, with D perhaps matching TRBD1 (6 bases). The ends were cut back, 0 bases at V and 6 bases at J, with 14 bases in the middle. This CDR3 has 14 residues. Per germline, CDR1 GTSNPN and CDR2 SVGIG (reference sequence). The CDR3 DNA is TGTGCCTGGAGTGTTCAGGGGCGGAGGGCTGAAGCTTTCTTT. Translating gives CAWSVQGRRAEAFF.

The V and J genes are TRBV28 and TRBJ2-3; D unclear. This CDR3 has 12 amino acids. Germline-derived CDR1 and CDR2 are MDHEN and SYDVKM. Trimming pared 7 bases from V and 5 bases from J, leaving 10 bases between. The CDR3 reads CASNSPQDTQYF. CDR3 nucleotides: TGTGCCAGCAACAGCCCGCAAGATACGCAGTATTTT.

The rearrangement joins TRBV12-3 or TRBV12-4 to TRBJ1-5, with no clear D. The CDR3 has 14 residues. Trimming removed 6 bases at V and 6 bases at J, with 15 bases between. The CDR3 bases are TGTGCCAGCAGCCCGAGCGCCCGAGGTCAGCCCCAGCATTTT. This codes for CASSPSARGQPQHF.

The rearrangement links TRBV7-9 to TRBJ1-1, with D tentatively TRBD1 (5 bases). This CDR3 region has 12 residues. CDR1 and CDR2 from the germline V gene are SEHNR and FQNEAQ (reference sequence). The V end was cut by 2 bases, the J end by 6 bases, with 7 bases between. The chain's CDR3 is CASSLQGAEAFF. CDR3 bases: TGTGCCAGCAGCTTACAAGGGGCTGAAGCTTTCTTT.

This clonotype was seen a few times. J is TRBJ2-5 and V is TRBV7-2, with TRBD1 matching over 9 bases. CDR3 length: 14 amino acids. The germline gives CDR1 SGHTA, CDR2 FQGNSA. Trimming at V came to 4 bases and at J to 5 bases, leaving 5 bases not matched to a gene. The CDR3 DNA reads TGTGCCAGCAGCTCGGGACAGGGTTGGGAGACCCAGTACTTC. Translating it yields CASSSGQGWETQYF.

V usage is TRBV4-3 and J usage is TRBJ1-1; 7 bases match TRBD1. CDR1 and CDR2 (germline): LGHNA, YSLEER. V trimming: 0 bases; J trimming: 5 bases; junction bases outside the gene matches: 9. The CDR3 consists of 16 residues. CDR3 nucleotide sequence: TGCGCCAGCAGCCAAGATTTGAGACAGGGAGGAACTGAAGCTTTCTTT. This sequence encodes CASSQDLRQGGTEAFF.

This chain connects TRBV10-3 to TRBJ2-3; possibly TRBD1 or TRBD2 for D (5 bases each). V was trimmed by 0 bases and J by 6 bases, leaving 13 bases between them. The CDR3 has 15 amino acids. Per germline, CDR1 ENHRY and CDR2 SYGVKD. The CDR3 reads CAISESRGPGDTQYF. The CDR3 nucleotides are TGTGCCATCAGTGAGTCTCGGGGACCCGGGGATACGCAGTATTTT.

The chain couples TRBV29-1 to TRBJ2-5; no clear D. This CDR3 is 13 amino acids long. V lost 4 bases to trimming and J lost 2 bases, with 11 bases between them. Germline V gene sequence: CDR1 SQVTM, CDR2 ANQGSEA. This CDR3 reads CSVGVGYQETQYF. For the CDR3, the DNA is TGCAGCGTTGGTGTTGGCTATCAAGAGACCCAGTACTTC.

This clonotype has more than one count but fewer than ten. The gene calls are TRBV7-9 and TRBJ2-3; D call uncertain. Trimming stripped 0 bases from V and 0 bases from J, with 13 bases between. CDR3 size: 17 residues. From germline, CDR1 is SEHNR and CDR2 FQNEAQ (reference sequence). The CDR3 is CASSLALTGTSTDTQYF. The CDR3 DNA follows: TGTGCCAGCAGCTTAGCTCTGACTGGCACTAGCACAGATACGCAGTATTTT.

This clonotype was observed a few times. This rearrangement joins TRBV4-3 to TRBJ1-4; 8 positions agree with TRBD1. This CDR3 is 17 amino acids long. J gave up 6 bases and V 0 bases, and 9 bases lay outside the gene matches. CDR1 and CDR2 (germline): LGHNA, YSLEER. This CDR3 is CASSQESRGLGDEKLFF. CDR3 coding DNA: TGCGCCAGCAGCCAAGAATCCAGGGGGCTGGGGGATGAAAAACTGTTTTTT.

A few counts support this clonotype. V and J are TRBV3-1 and TRBJ2-3; D remains unclear. V was clipped by 1 base and J by 6 bases, with 8 bases between them. Germline V lookup: CDR1 LGHDT, CDR2 YNNKEL (reference sequence). The CDR3 loop spans 13 amino acids. CDR3 in amino acids: CASSQARMDTQYF. DNA of the CDR3: TGTGCCAGCAGCCAAGCCAGAATGGATACGCAGTATTTT.

The V call is TRBV12-3 or TRBV12-4, the J call TRBJ2-3, with D unclear. CDR3 length: 13 residues. V lost 7 bases and J lost 2, with 10 bases in between. The CDR3 sequence: CASTQVSTDTQYF. CDR3 DNA: TGTGCCAGCACCCAGGTCTCCACAGATACGCAGTATTTT.

This clonotype showed up many times. The chain uses TRBV4-3 and TRBJ2-2, with D perhaps matching TRBD1 (5 bases). The CDR3 extends over 16 amino acids. Deletions cut 0 bases from V and 0 bases from J, with 8 bases between. Germline CDR1 and CDR2: LGHNA and YSLEER. CDR3 amino acids: CASSQEQGTNTGELFF. Written as DNA, the CDR3 is TGCGCCAGCAGCCAAGAGCAGGGTACGAACACCGGGGAGCTGTTTTTT.

This clonotype showed up just a few times. The chain recombines TRBV7-9 with TRBJ2-5, with D perhaps given as TRBD1 or TRBD2 (5 bases each). Per the germline V gene, CDR1 is SEHNR and CDR2 is FQNEAQ (reference sequence). Deletions cut 3 bases from V and 7 bases from J, with 12 bases between. The CDR3 spans 13 residues. The CDR3 is CASSLGDPGTQYF. As DNA, the CDR3 is TGTGCCAGCAGCTTGGGGGATCCGGGGACCCAGTACTTC.

This clonotype was seen repeatedly, ten times or more. The V call is TRBV5-1, the J call TRBJ1-1; D perhaps matches TRBD1 (5 bases). V was pared by 0 bases and J by 1 base, with 10 bases between. CDR1 SGHRS and CDR2 YFSETQ come from the germline V gene. There are 15 residues in the CDR3. As DNA, the CDR3 is TGCGCCAGCAGCTTGGAGTTAAGGGGGAACACTGAAGCTTTCTTT. It is translated as CASSLELRGNTEAFF.

The rearrangement uses TRBV7-2 and TRBJ2-7, with no clear D. This CDR3 has 11 residues. Germline values: CDR1 SGHTA, CDR2 FQGNSA. V was cut by 5 bases and J by 3 bases, with 5 bases left in between. CDR3 in amino acids: CASSLFYEQYF. The CDR3 DNA follows: TGTGCCAGCAGCCTCTTCTACGAGCAGTACTTC.

This clonotype has just a few counts. CDR3 bases: TGTGCCAGCAGCTTAGGAACCCGGGGTCAAGGCGAGACCCAGTACTTC. It translates to CASSLGTRGQGETQYF. The rearrangement uses TRBV7-2 and TRBJ2-5, with D tentatively TRBD2 (5 bases). There are 16 residues in the CDR3. The germline CDR1 and CDR2 sequences are SGHTA and FQGNSA. The germline V and J ends were trimmed by 1 base and 5 bases, with 17 bases remaining between them.

V and J are TRBV6-7 and TRBJ2-2; no clear D gene. TRBV6-7 is an ORF, with its function uncertain. V lost 9 bases and J 0 bases, leaving 14 bases between the germline ends. This CDR3 has 15 amino acids. The CDR3 DNA is TGTGCCAGGCTCTCACGCGGCCCGAACACCGGGGAGCTGTTTTTT. It specifies CARLSRGPNTGELFF.

This clonotype was picked up a small number of times. The V gene is TRBV29-1, the J gene TRBJ2-7; 8 bases are shared with TRBD1. CDR1 SQVTM and CDR2 ANQGSEA come from the germline V gene. The CDR3 is made up of 15 amino acids. The V segment lost 0 bases and the J segment 5 bases; nucleotides outside the gene matches: 9. CDR3 nucleotides: TGCAGCGTTGAAGACCAACAGGGGGTCAACCACGAGCAGTACTTC. Its protein is CSVEDQQGVNHEQYF.

The chain uses TRBV5-1 and TRBJ1-6; 7 bases match TRBD1. This CDR3 contains 14 residues. V trimming: 2 bases; J trimming: 10 bases; junction bases outside the gene matches: 6. Germline V gene lookup returns CDR1 SGHRS and CDR2 YFSETQ. The CDR3 coding sequence is TGCGCCAGCAGCTTCGACAGGGAGTACTCACCCCTCCACTTT. Translating gives CASSFDREYSPLHF. The variable domain in full, with the rest retrieved from reference TRBV5-1 and TRBJ1-6, is KAGVTQTPRYLIKTRGQQVTLSCSPISGHRSVSWYQQTPGQGLQFLFEYFSETQRNKGNFPGRFSGRQFSNSRSEMNVSTLELGDSALYLCASSFDREYSPLHFGNGTRLTVT.

This clonotype was seen a handful of times. The chain employs TRBV4-2 and TRBJ2-3; D gene ambiguous. This CDR3 comprises 15 residues. Trimming shortened V by 4 bases and J by 2 bases, and 13 bases separated the two germline ends. Germline CDR1 LGHNA, CDR2 YNFKEQ. The CDR3 DNA reads TGTGCCAGCAGCCCCCTGCCTGGCTACACAGATACGCAGTATTTT. Its protein product is CASSPLPGYTDTQYF.

The rearrangement uses TRBV20-1 and TRBJ2-1, with D unclear. Per the germline V gene, CDR1 is DFQATT and CDR2 is SNEGSKA (reference sequence). This CDR3 spans 12 amino acids. Trimming stripped 1 base from V and 4 bases from J, with 5 bases between. The CDR3 region has the DNA TGCAGTGCTAGAGGACGTTACAATGAGCAGTTCTTC. Amino acid sequence: CSARGRYNEQFF.

The V and J genes are TRBV5-1 and TRBJ2-2; the match to TRBD1 covers 10 bases. V shed 3 bases, J shed 4 bases, and the junction held 9 bases outside the gene matches. Germline loops: CDR1 SGHRS, CDR2 YFSETQ. The CDR3 runs to 17 residues. CDR3 nucleotides: TGCGCCAGCAGCTCAAGGCTGGGACAGGGGATCACCGGGGAGCTGTTTTTT. Protein: CASSSRLGQGITGELFF.

The V and J genes are TRBV2 and TRBJ2-1; D may be TRBD2 (5 bases). Germline V CDR1 and CDR2: SNHLY, FYNNEI. Trimming removed 6 bases at V and 10 bases at J, with 19 bases between. The CDR3 contains 14 residues. The CDR3 bases are TGTGCCAGCAGGAGGAGTCCACTAGACTCGGAGCAGTTCTTC. Its protein is CASRRSPLDSEQFF.

This clonotype has more than one count but fewer than ten. The V gene is TRBV20-1, the J gene TRBJ2-7; D gene uncertain. The CDR3 is made up of 14 amino acids. V lost 3 bases and J lost 5, with 17 bases in between. Germline lookup yields CDR1 DFQATT and CDR2 SNEGSKA (reference sequence). For the CDR3, the DNA is TGCAGTGCTAGGCGATCGGCTAATCCGCACGAGCAGTACTTC. The encoded protein is CSARRSANPHEQYF.

This clonotype has just a few counts. The V gene is TRBV6-6, the J gene TRBJ1-1, with D unresolved. In germline, CDR1 is MNHNY, CDR2 SVGAGI (reference sequence). Trimming left V 4 bases short and J 3 bases short, with 18 bases between. The CDR3 extends over 16 amino acids. The CDR3 sequence: CASSWVLPRAYTEAFF. CDR3 DNA sequence: TGTGCCAGCAGTTGGGTACTCCCGCGGGCGTACACTGAAGCTTTCTTT.

The V and J genes are TRBV4-2 and TRBJ2-3, with D maybe TRBD2 (5 bases). Trimming removed 1 base at V and 2 bases at J, with 10 bases between. The CDR3 has 15 amino acids. Germline V lookup: CDR1 LGHNA, CDR2 YNFKEQ. The CDR3 nucleotides are TGTGCCAGCAGCCAAGGAGGGCTAGACACAGATACGCAGTATTTT. Translation gives CASSQGGLDTDTQYF.